These 32 T cell receptor beta chains came from one sample sequenced in a study of T-cell memory formation after mild COVID-19 (dated by TCRdb to the early 2020s). Libraries were prepared through 5' RACE. The data were produced on an Illumina NovaSeq 6000. TCRdb reprocessed the public reads (quality trimming at Q25 with fastp, clone calling with MiXCR) and kept in-frame beta chains. Here each entry gathers all rows of one CDR3 protein and keeps the most common genes and DNA. The sample profile shows around 320,000 distinct CDR3 sequences; 28% of them were found once. The ten top clones hold 13% of the sample. Sequences were obtained from PBMCs or a T cell subset sorted from them (not recorded which). These receptors were collected from an adult woman who had mild COVID-19 (a few samples of this study predate the infection). The sample titles of this study are shuffled in the database, so cell type and time point are left out; the donor was told from shared clones.

This clonotype turned up a few times. The chain couples TRBV9 to TRBJ2-1; D gene ambiguous. Between the trimmed V and J ends, which lost 8 bases and 0 bases, there was a span of 9 bases. The CDR3 extends over 13 amino acids. Per the germline V gene, CDR1 is SGDLS and CDR2 is YYNGEE. The DNA for the CDR3 is TGTGCCAGTCAACACAGCTCCTACAATGAGCAGTTCTTC. Translation: CASQHSSYNEQFF.

V and J are TRBV25-1 and TRBJ2-2; D remains ambiguous. The CDR3 runs to 16 residues. Germline CDR1 reads MGHDK; CDR2 reads SYGVNS. Trimming removed 1 base from V and 3 bases from J, with 12 bases in between. In DNA form, the CDR3 reads TGTGCCAGCAGTGAATCAGATGGATACGACACCGGGGAGCTGTTTTTT. This encodes CASSESDGYDTGELFF.

The chain employs TRBV7-8 and TRBJ2-7, with TRBD1 matching 7 bases. The J segment lost 4 bases and the V segment lost 8 bases, leaving 8 bases of the junction unmatched. Germline CDR1 reads SGHVS; CDR2 reads FQNEAQ. The CDR3 has 13 amino acids. The CDR3 region is CASGTGTAYEQYF. The DNA of the CDR3 is TGTGCCAGCGGAACCGGGACAGCGTACGAGCAGTACTTC.

There are a few counts of this clonotype. The rearrangement links TRBV7-3 to TRBJ2-3, with TRBD2 matching 9 bases. V gave up 0 bases and J gave up 7 bases; unmatched junction bases: 8. The CDR3 contains 16 residues. Germline V gives CDR1 SGHTA, CDR2 FQGTGA. CDR3 region: CASSLTGRLAGNTQYF. CDR3 nucleotides: TGTGCCAGCAGCTTAACAGGGCGGCTAGCGGGGAATACGCAGTATTTT.

This clonotype was seen a few times. The chain carries TRBV6-6 and TRBJ2-7, with a tentative D call TRBD1 (6 bases). Germline values: CDR1 MNHNY, CDR2 SVGAGI (reference sequence). This CDR3 is built from 14 residues. Trimming stripped 6 bases from V and 2 bases from J, with 14 bases between. The chain's CDR3 is CASSPPSGAYEQYF. The CDR3 nucleotides are TGTGCCAGCAGCCCCCCATCAGGGGCCTACGAGCAGTACTTC.

The V call is TRBV2, the J call TRBJ2-1, with D perhaps matching TRBD2 (5 bases). CDR1 is SNHLY and CDR2 is FYNNEI in the germline V gene. Trimming cost V 7 bases and J 5 bases, with 21 bases left between them. The CDR3 runs to 16 residues. This CDR3 reads CASTKRAGRADNEQFF. As DNA, the CDR3 is TGTGCCAGCACCAAACGGGCGGGTCGGGCCGACAATGAGCAGTTCTTC.

This clonotype came up a few times. The V and J genes are TRBV20-1 and TRBJ2-5, with 10 bases fitting TRBD2. Germline lookup yields CDR1 DFQATT and CDR2 SNEGSKA (reference sequence). This CDR3 spans 14 amino acids. Unmatched junction bases numbered 9, after V lost 6 bases and J lost 5 bases. The CDR3: CSADLAGEVETQYF. CDR3 sequence (DNA): TGCAGTGCGGATCTAGCGGGAGAGGTGGAGACCCAGTACTTC.

This clonotype was counted a few times. The chain carries TRBV7-6 and TRBJ2-1; 16 positions match TRBD2. The CDR3 contains 15 residues. With V trimmed by 3 bases and J by 10 bases, 3 bases remained unmatched. Per the germline V gene, CDR1 is SGHVS and CDR2 is FNYEAQ. The CDR3 region has the DNA TGTGCCAGCAGCTTGGGGACTAGCGGGAGGGACGAGCAGTTCTTC. Its translation is CASSLGTSGRDEQFF.

The chain links TRBV7-6 to TRBJ2-3; the match to TRBD2 covers 10 bases. Germline V lookup: CDR1 SGHVS, CDR2 FNYEAQ. V dropped 1 base and J dropped 4; count of bases not matched to a gene: 11. The CDR3 is 18 residues long. CDR3 sequence (DNA): TGTGCCAGCAGCTTAGGCCCCCCAGCGGGGGGGCCACCAGATACGCAGTATTTT. This codes for CASSLGPPAGGPPDTQYF.

The chain carries TRBV6-1 and TRBJ2-7; D is undetermined. CDR3 length equals 10 residues. V lost 7 bases to trimming and J lost 2 bases, with 3 bases between them. Germline assignment: CDR1 MNHNS and CDR2 SASEGT. The CDR3 sequence is CASNAYEQYF. The CDR3 DNA reads as TGTGCCAGCAACGCCTACGAGCAGTACTTC.

This clonotype was picked up a small number of times. The V call is TRBV29-1, the J call TRBJ1-2; D uncertain. Trimming took off 4 bases at V and 2 bases at J, with 8 bases between the two ends. CDR3 size: 12 residues. Germline lookup yields CDR1 SQVTM and CDR2 ANQGSEA. The CDR3, as DNA: TGCAGCGTTGTGACCGAGAACTATGGCTACACCTTC. It translates to CSVVTENYGYTF.

The rearrangement links TRBV12-3 or TRBV12-4 to TRBJ2-7, with 7 nucleotides matching TRBD1. This CDR3 region has 14 residues. J was trimmed by 4 bases and V by 2 bases; bases with no gene match: 5. This chain's CDR3 is CASSLTGAYYEQYF. CDR3 in DNA: TGTGCCAGCAGTTTAACAGGGGCCTATTACGAGCAGTACTTC.

In its sample, this clonotype was seen a few times. This chain links TRBV6-6 with TRBJ2-1; no clear D gene. The CDR3 spans 12 residues. Germline V CDR1 and CDR2: MNHNY, SVGAGI (reference sequence). Trimming took off 6 bases at V and 5 bases at J, with 8 bases between the two ends. CDR3 in amino acids: CASRPQHNEQFF. CDR3 nucleotides: TGTGCCAGCAGGCCGCAACACAATGAGCAGTTCTTC.

V is TRBV12-3 or TRBV12-4 and J is TRBJ2-2; D remains unclear. The CDR3 sequence is 14 residues long. Trimming pared 7 bases from V and 2 bases from J, leaving 11 bases between. CDR3 residues: CASTLQSNTGELFF. The CDR3 DNA follows: TGTGCCAGCACCCTACAGAGTAACACCGGGGAGCTGTTTTTT.

This clonotype was detected only a few times. The chain carries TRBV5-6 and TRBJ1-1; the D is unclear. This CDR3 has 15 amino acids. Trimming pared 0 bases from V and 1 base from J, leaving 10 bases between. Per the germline V gene, CDR1 is SGHDT and CDR2 is YYEEEE. The CDR3 bases are TGTGCCAGCAGCTTGGTAGGACCAACGAACACTGAAGCTTTCTTT. Protein sequence: CASSLVGPTNTEAFF.

The rearrangement joins TRBV29-1 to TRBJ2-7; either TRBD1 or TRBD2 may supply D (5 bases each). The CDR3 is made up of 11 amino acids. CDR1 and CDR2 from the germline V gene are SQVTM and ANQGSEA. Trimming shortened V by 4 bases and J by 7 bases, and 11 bases separated the two germline ends. CDR3 in amino acids: CSVVTAVEQYF. CDR3 bases: TGCAGCGTTGTGACAGCGGTAGAGCAGTACTTC.

The V and J genes are TRBV2 and TRBJ2-7; 9 bases are a match to TRBD2. Trimming at V came to 2 bases and at J to 1 base, leaving 6 bases not matched to a gene. CDR1 SNHLY and CDR2 FYNNEI come from the germline V gene. This CDR3 contains 16 residues. The DNA of the CDR3 is TGTGCCAGCAGTGAACCGGGAACTAGCGGGTCCTACGAGCAGTACTTC. Translated: CASSEPGTSGSYEQYF.

This clonotype was counted between two and nine times. CDR3 coding DNA: TGTGCCAGCAGCTCCAAATCGACAGGGGACGGAGAAAAACTGTTTTTT. Amino acids: CASSSKSTGDGEKLFF. The J gene is TRBJ1-4, the V gene TRBV7-9; 8 bases agree with TRBD1. This CDR3 is built from 16 residues. The V gene's germline CDR1 is SEHNR and CDR2 FQNEAQ (reference sequence). Unmatched junction bases numbered 12, after V lost 4 bases and J lost 8 bases.

The rearrangement uses TRBV5-6 and TRBJ2-5, with D possibly matching TRBD1 (6 bases). In germline, CDR1 is SGHDT, CDR2 YYEEEE. The CDR3 totals 13 residues. Trimming removed 4 bases at V and 1 base at J, with 8 bases between. CDR3 sequence reads: CASSQGTQETQYF. In DNA, the CDR3 is TGTGCCAGCAGCCAGGGGACCCAAGAGACCCAGTACTTC.

This clonotype was seen a few times. The V gene is TRBV30, the J gene TRBJ1-1; 8 bases are a match to TRBD1. The CDR3 loop spans 15 amino acids. Germline CDR1 reads GTSNPN; CDR2 reads SVGIG (reference sequence). Germline trimming cut 2 bases from V and 7 bases from J; bases unmatched to any gene: 12. The chain's CDR3 is CAWSRTGSLSVEAFF. The CDR3 coding sequence is TGTGCCTGGAGTAGGACAGGGAGTCTCTCGGTTGAAGCTTTCTTT.

The chain links TRBV20-1 to TRBJ1-6; possible D gene TRBD1, 5 bases. CDR1 is DFQATT and CDR2 is SNEGSKA in the germline V gene (reference sequence). The V end was cut by 2 bases, the J end by 10 bases, with 9 bases between. The CDR3 is 12 residues long. In DNA, the CDR3 is TGCAGTGCTAGACAGGGTCGGTCACCCCTCCACTTT. Protein: CSARQGRSPLHF.

This sequence joins TRBV14 and TRBJ2-2; D might be TRBD2 (5 bases). The V end was cut by 4 bases, the J end by 0 bases, with 15 bases between. Germline CDR1 SGHDN, CDR2 FVKESK. The CDR3 runs to 17 residues. As DNA, the CDR3 is TGTGCCAGCAGCCGCGGACTGACGTTCGCGAACACCGGGGAGCTGTTTTTT. Its protein product is CASSRGLTFANTGELFF.

In its sample, this clonotype was seen a few times. The V call is TRBV2, the J call TRBJ1-2, with 9 bases fitting TRBD1. Trimming cost V 6 bases and J 5 bases; bases outside gene matches: 22. The CDR3 sequence is 19 residues long. CDR1 and CDR2 from the germline V gene are SNHLY and FYNNEI. The CDR3 DNA follows: TGTGCCAGCAGGGGTTTAGTGGGACAGGGAGGCTCTTATGGATATGGCTACACCTTC. Its translation: CASRGLVGQGGSYGYGYTF.

This clonotype appeared a few times. This chain uses TRBV6-6 with TRBJ2-2; 12 nucleotides align to TRBD2. Germline values: CDR1 MNHNY, CDR2 SVGAGI (reference sequence). V was clipped by 4 bases and J by 4 bases; unmatched bases: 1. The CDR3 loop spans 15 amino acids. This chain's CDR3 is CASSLLAGGTGELFF. CDR3 nucleotide sequence: TGTGCCAGCAGTTTACTAGCGGGGGGCACCGGGGAGCTGTTTTTT.

The chain uses TRBV9 and TRBJ1-1, with D tentatively TRBD1 (5 bases). Germline V lookup: CDR1 SGDLS, CDR2 YYNGEE. The V end lost 3 bases, the J end lost 0 bases, and 9 bases lay between the germline ends. The CDR3 loop spans 14 amino acids. The CDR3 loop is CASSERDVNTEAFF. As DNA, the CDR3 is TGTGCCAGCAGCGAGCGGGACGTGAACACTGAAGCTTTCTTT.

The V and J genes are TRBV14 and TRBJ2-1, with 8 positions matching TRBD1. The length of the CDR3 is 14 residues. CDR1 is SGHDN, CDR2 FVKESK, per germline. V was pared by 1 base and J by 10 bases, with 6 bases of the junction left unmatched. In nucleotides, the CDR3 is TGTGCCAGCAGCCAAGGACAGGGGACGGGGGAGCAGTTCTTC. Residues: CASSQGQGTGEQFF.

This rearrangement joins TRBV20-1 to TRBJ2-5; 7 nucleotides line up with TRBD2. The J segment lost 5 bases and the V segment lost 5 bases, leaving 17 bases of the junction unmatched. Germline V gene data show CDR1 as DFQATT and CDR2 as SNEGSKA (reference sequence). The CDR3 is 16 amino acids. The CDR3 region has the DNA TGCAGTGCTCGGGACGGGAGGAAACCCCAAGGGGAGACCCAGTACTTC. This encodes CSARDGRKPQGETQYF.

This clonotype was seen a few times. This chain connects TRBV7-2 to TRBJ2-3; D gene uncertain. Germline V gene lookup returns CDR1 SGHTA and CDR2 FQGNSA. This CDR3 spans 11 amino acids. V lost 6 bases and J 4 bases, leaving 5 bases between the germline ends. CDR3 nucleotides: TGTGCCAGCAGTGGTGCAGATACGCAGTATTTT. Protein sequence: CASSGADTQYF.

This rearrangement joins TRBV14 to TRBJ1-2; 9 positions agree with TRBD1. CDR3 length: 15 residues. The trim removed 5 bases at V and 4 bases at J, leaving 8 bases unmatched. Germline CDR1 and CDR2: SGHDN and FVKESK. CDR3 nucleotides: TGTGCCAGCAGCGGACGACAGGGGGTAATCTATGGCTACACCTTC. It specifies CASSGRQGVIYGYTF.

The table lists this clonotype with a few counts. This chain uses TRBV7-9 with TRBJ2-2; possible D gene TRBD1, 5 bases. CDR3 size: 16 residues. Trimming took 1 base from V and 1 from J, leaving 10 bases between them. Germline V lookup: CDR1 SEHNR, CDR2 FQNEAQ (reference sequence). The CDR3 here is CASSLVSQGNTGELFF. CDR3 coding DNA: TGTGCCAGCAGCTTAGTGTCTCAGGGGAACACCGGGGAGCTGTTTTTT.

The chain combines TRBV12-3 or TRBV12-4 with TRBJ2-3; 8 bases line up with TRBD2. The V and J ends lost 5 bases and 0 bases, in that order; junction bases with no gene match: 10. The CDR3 loop spans 17 amino acids. In DNA form, the CDR3 reads TGTGCCAGCAGTCATAGCGGGATGTATACTAGCACAGATACGCAGTATTTT. Protein: CASSHSGMYTSTDTQYF.

This clonotype was observed a single time. The V call is TRBV2, the J call TRBJ1-2; 8 bases are a match to TRBD1. Germline values: CDR1 SNHLY, CDR2 FYNNEI. The CDR3 contains 14 residues. The V and J ends lost 4 bases and 8 bases, in that order; junction bases with no gene match: 9. The CDR3: CASSGPGQASGYTF. The CDR3 coding sequence is TGTGCCAGCAGTGGGCCGGGACAGGCTTCGGGCTACACCTTC.